This entry features one T cell receptor (beta chain) sequence. Its antigen remains unknown. The data are from a study of cytomegalovirus exposure and HLA in healthy donors. It was with 60 Vbeta and 13 Jbeta primers that the PCR ran. Sequencing was performed with immunoSEQ multiplex PCR; in TCRdb, only in-frame clones are kept and a portion is missing. This table has some 65,000 clones, 68% appearing once. Study results and limitations: The dataset shows that most TCR sequences were rare, while some public TCRs occurred in many donors. Follow-up analysis later connected one missense variant in DCLRE1C with trimming of TCR beta V- and J-genes.

V lost 0 bases to trimming and J lost 10 bases, with 14 bases between them. This CDR3 contains 15 residues. CDR1 is SGDLS and CDR2 is YYNGEE in the germline V gene. Sequenced: PBMCs. The clonotype comes from a young woman in good health and CMV-seronegative. The chain carries TRBV9 and TRBJ1-6; unclear D gene. The CDR3 bases are TGTGCCAGCAGCGTAGTCGGAGGGATGAGATCACCCCTCCACTTT. It encodes CASSVVGGMRSPLHF. The full variable domain, in which reference TRBV9 and TRBJ1-6 provide the parts outside the CDR3, is DSGVTQTPKHLITATGQRVTLRCSPRSGDLSVYWYQQSLDQGLQFLIQYYNGEERAKGNILERFSAQQFPDLHSELNLSSLELGDSALYFCASSVVGGMRSPLHFGNGTRLTVT.